This T cell receptor beta chain was found in a study of cytomegalovirus exposure and HLA in healthy donors. Regarding the study as a whole: There were 150 to 200 TCR beta chains listed as cytomegalovirus-associated.

V trimming: 4 bases; J trimming: 8 bases; junction bases outside the gene matches: 17. The CDR3 covers 17 residues. Germline V gene data show CDR1 as MDHEN and CDR2 as SYDVKM. With respect to this clone: Antigen unknown.

The primer mix had 60 Vbeta and 13 Jbeta primers. Sequencing was performed with immunoSEQ multiplex PCR; in TCRdb, only in-frame clones are kept and a portion is missing. Altogether 150,000 or so clones are present, about two thirds being singletons, with the ten largest covering about 10%. V is TRBV28 and J is TRBJ1-2; 9 bases line up with TRBD1. The receptor's source is a man aged 25 to 40 in good health and CMV-seropositive. Sequencing used PBMCs. The CDR3 DNA reads TGTGCCAGCAGTTCTTCCGTGCCCGGGACAGGGCACGGAGGCTACACCTTC. This gives the protein CASSSSVPGTGHGGYTF.